The T cell receptor beta chain described here comes from a study of blood T cell repertoires in COVID-19 (TCRdb year 2020). About the study as a whole: Collaborator samples came from the United States, Italy and Spain and covered acute and convalescent phases of COVID-19. The prospective study material was composed of cDNA or gDNA derived from T cells, B-cell-depleted T cells, or PBMCs. The dataset comprised deeply sampled blood TCRbeta repertoires from subjects exposed to, actively infected with, or recovered from COVID-19. A freely available public database, intended as a resource for researchers studying the immune response to SARS-CoV-2, is where the repertoires were released. The samples were drawn from two sources: the first 160 participants of the ongoing ImmuneRACE study, and 1,200 or so subjects contributed by 6 global collaborators. Nearly every sample came with metadata listing a de-identified subject ID, COVID-19 status, age in years and sex. HLA class I and class II types, where available, came from metadata supplied by the sample provider rather than from assay-based typing. What the research found in general, with its limitations: The amount of clinical and demographic metadata varied by source and participant and was provided uncurated.

The CDR3 runs 15 residues from the cysteine to the phenylalanine. Only the CDR3 region is kept as DNA, spanning 45 bases read in frame from base 1. At the junction V is shortened by 0 bases and J by 13 bases; bases outside the gene matches: 9. CDR1 and CDR2 were assigned from the germline V gene as SGHRS and YFSETQ. TCRbeta CDR3 regions were amplified from genomic DNA by means of the immunoSEQ Assay, a bias-controlled multiplex PCR. As for the authors' bioinformatics: Nucleated cell counts per sample were estimated from amplification of reference gene primers within the assay. To quantify the absolute abundance of each unique TCRbeta CDR3 rearrangement, sequence reads were collapsed and filtered. Productive Simpson clonality was computed per sample as the square root of Simpson's diversity index over productive rearrangements. TCRdb took this table from immuneACCESS and kept in-frame rearrangements with V and J called. Such tables lack part of the clones; where checked against another copy, unresolved V genes explain under half of the gap, and the rest is unexplained. V and J calls and clone size are as listed in that table; D and trimming were resolved from the DNA. The sample table holds approximately 190,000 clones, of which about 80% were seen once. The ten largest clones take up 6% to 8% of the sample.

Participants in the prospective study were aged roughly 18 to 89 years, lived in 24 United States geographic areas, and enrolled through a virtual design. To assign participants to cohorts, the prospective study relied on clinical history that participants themselves reported in a screening survey and a study questionnaire. ImmuneRACE Cohort 3 recovered participants were defined by two consecutive negative NP/OP PCR tests, healthcare professional clearance, or symptom resolution. In the prospective study, mobile phlebotomists collected whole blood, serum and a nasopharyngeal or oropharyngeal swab from each participant. Over a roughly 2-month period, participants in the prospective study had the option of providing additional blood draws and questionnaires. Before DNA extraction, blood samples from the prospective study were shipped at room temperature or frozen. About this clone: It lacks a known antigen. No qualities accompany the bases; no much larger clone lies one base away.

Sequencing input: PBMCs or T cells enriched from blood (not recorded which). The chain joins TRBV5-1 to TRBJ1-6, with 8 middle bases fitting TRBD1. The receptor's source is a man aged 35 to 55 who had recovered from COVID-19. The nucleotide sequence reads TGCGCCAGCAGCTTGGAAGGAGACAGGGGTCGGCCCCTCCACTTT. Its coded protein is CASSLEGDRGRPLHF.